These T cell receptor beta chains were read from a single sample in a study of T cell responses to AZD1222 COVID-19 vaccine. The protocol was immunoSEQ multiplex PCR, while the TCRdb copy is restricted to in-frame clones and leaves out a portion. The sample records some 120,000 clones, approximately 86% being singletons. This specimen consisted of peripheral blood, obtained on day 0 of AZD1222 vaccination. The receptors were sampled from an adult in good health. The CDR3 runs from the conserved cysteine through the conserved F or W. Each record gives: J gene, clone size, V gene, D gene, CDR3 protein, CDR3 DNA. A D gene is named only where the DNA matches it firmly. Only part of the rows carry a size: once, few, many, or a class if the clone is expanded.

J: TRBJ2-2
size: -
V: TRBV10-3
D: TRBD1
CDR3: CAIRFTFRGTGNTGELFF
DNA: TGTGCCATCAGATTCACCTTTAGAGGGACAGGAAACACCGGGGAGCTGTTTTTT

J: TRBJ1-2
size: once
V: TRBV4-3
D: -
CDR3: CASSPTGMGGYTF
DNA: TGCGCCAGCAGCCCTACAGGGATGGGGGGCTACACCTTC

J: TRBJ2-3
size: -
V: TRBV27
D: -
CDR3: CASGMPWDTVTDTQYF
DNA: TGTGCCAGCGGGATGCCATGGGACACCGTCACAGATACGCAGTATTTT

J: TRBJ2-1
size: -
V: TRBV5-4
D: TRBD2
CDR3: CASSLVGTSNYEQFF
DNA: TGTGCCAGCAGCTTGGTGGGGACTAGCAACTATGAGCAGTTCTTC

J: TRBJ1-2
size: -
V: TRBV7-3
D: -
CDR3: CASSLKGRADYGYTF
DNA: TGTGCCAGCAGCTTAAAGGGCAGGGCTGACTATGGCTACACCTTC

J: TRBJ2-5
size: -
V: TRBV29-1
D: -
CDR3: CSVQGASQETQYF
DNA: TGCAGCGTTCAAGGGGCCAGCCAAGAGACCCAGTACTTC

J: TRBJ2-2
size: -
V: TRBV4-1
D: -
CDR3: CASRDVGGRRRTGELFF
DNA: TGCGCCAGCAGGGACGTAGGGGGGAGGAGAAGGACCGGGGAGCTGTTTTTT

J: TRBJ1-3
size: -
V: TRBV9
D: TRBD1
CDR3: CASSTLPGQGALGNTIYF
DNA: TGTGCCAGCAGCACCCTCCCCGGGCAGGGGGCGCTAGGAAACACCATATATTTT

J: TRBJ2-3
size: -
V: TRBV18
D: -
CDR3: CASSPPGRDTQYF
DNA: TGTGCCAGCTCACCACCGGGACGGGATACGCAGTATTTT

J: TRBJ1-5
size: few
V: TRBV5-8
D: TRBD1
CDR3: CASSWDRGHNQPQHF
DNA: TGTGCCAGCAGCTGGGACAGGGGGCACAATCAGCCCCAGCATTTT

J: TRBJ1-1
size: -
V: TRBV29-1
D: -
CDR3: CSVASMNTEAFF
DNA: TGCAGCGTTGCCAGCATGAACACTGAAGCTTTCTTT

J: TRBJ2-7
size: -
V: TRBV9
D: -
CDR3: CASSVDSRGSRGEQYF
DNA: TGTGCCAGCAGCGTAGACTCTCGAGGGAGCCGGGGGGAGCAGTACTTC

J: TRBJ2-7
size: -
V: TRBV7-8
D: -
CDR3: CASSPQGRPYEQYF
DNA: TGTGCCAGCAGCCCACAGGGTAGGCCCTACGAGCAGTACTTC

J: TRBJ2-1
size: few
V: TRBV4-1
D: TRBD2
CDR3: CASSQGPSGRAGEQFF
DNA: TGCGCCAGCAGCCAAGGCCCTAGCGGGAGGGCCGGTGAGCAGTTCTTC

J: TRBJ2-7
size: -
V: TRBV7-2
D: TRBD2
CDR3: CASSLTASGEYYEQYF
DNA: TGTGCCAGCAGCTTAACGGCTAGCGGGGAGTACTACGAGCAGTACTTC

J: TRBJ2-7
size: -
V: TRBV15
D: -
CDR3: CATSRAPPDEQYF
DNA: TGTGCCACCAGCAGAGCCCCTCCCGACGAGCAGTACTTC

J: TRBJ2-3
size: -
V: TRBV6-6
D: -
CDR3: CASSFPGNQDTQYF
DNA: TGTGCCAGCAGTTTCCCGGGCAACCAGGATACGCAGTATTTT

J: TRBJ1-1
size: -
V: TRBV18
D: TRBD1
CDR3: CASSTGQGNTEAFF
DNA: TGTGCCAGCTCAACGGGACAGGGAAACACTGAAGCTTTCTTT

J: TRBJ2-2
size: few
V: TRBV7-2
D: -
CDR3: CASSSAGHITGELFF
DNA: TGTGCCAGCAGCTCCGCGGGACACATCACCGGGGAGCTGTTTTTT

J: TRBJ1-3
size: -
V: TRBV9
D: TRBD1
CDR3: CASSNQGAGNTIYF
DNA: TGTGCCAGCAGCAATCAGGGGGCAGGAAACACCATATATTTT

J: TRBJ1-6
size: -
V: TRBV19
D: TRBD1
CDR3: CASRTGVENSPLHF
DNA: TGTGCCAGCCGGACAGGGGTGGAGAATTCACCCCTCCACTTT

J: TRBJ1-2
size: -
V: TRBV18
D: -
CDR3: CASSPENLPGHGYTF
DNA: TGTGCCAGCTCACCCGAAAACCTCCCTGGGCATGGCTACACCTTC

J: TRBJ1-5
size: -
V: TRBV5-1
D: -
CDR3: CASSLGGFQPQHF
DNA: TGCGCCAGCAGCTTGGGGGGGTTTCAGCCCCAGCATTTT

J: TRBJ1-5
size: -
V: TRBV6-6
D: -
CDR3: CASGRQGNQPQHF
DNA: TGTGCCAGCGGTCGGCAGGGCAATCAGCCCCAGCATTTT

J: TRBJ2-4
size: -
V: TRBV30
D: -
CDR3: CAWISPNILAKNIQYF
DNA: TGTGCCTGGATTAGTCCGAACATACTAGCCAAAAACATTCAGTACTTC

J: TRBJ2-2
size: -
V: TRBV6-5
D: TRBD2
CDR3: CASSSGGITGELFF
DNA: TGTGCCAGCAGTAGCGGGGGGATCACCGGGGAGCTGTTTTTT

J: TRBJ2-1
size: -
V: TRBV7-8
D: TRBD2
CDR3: CASSSPGLAGVEQFF
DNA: TGTGCCAGCAGCTCTCCGGGACTAGCGGGAGTTGAGCAGTTCTTC

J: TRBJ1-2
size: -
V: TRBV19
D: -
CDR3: CASSWGRDGYTF
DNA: TGTGCCAGTAGTTGGGGAAGGGATGGCTACACCTTC

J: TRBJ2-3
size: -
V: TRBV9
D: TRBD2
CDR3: CASSAPQRGPSTDTQYF
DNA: TGTGCCAGCAGCGCCCCCCAGCGGGGGCCCTCCACAGATACGCAGTATTTT

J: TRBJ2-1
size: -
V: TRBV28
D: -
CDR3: CASTYQLYKYNEQFF
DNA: TGTGCCAGCACCTATCAGTTGTACAAGTACAATGAGCAGTTCTTC

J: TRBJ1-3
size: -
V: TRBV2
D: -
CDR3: CASSEGVVNGNTIYF
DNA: TGTGCCAGCAGTGAGGGTGTGGTTAATGGGAACACCATATATTTT

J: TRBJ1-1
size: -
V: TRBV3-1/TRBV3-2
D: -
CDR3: CASSRLTVTEAFF
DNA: TGTGCCAGCAGCCGATTGACAGTCACTGAAGCTTTCTTT

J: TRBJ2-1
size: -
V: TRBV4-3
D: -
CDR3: CASSRLLVMNEQFF
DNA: TGCGCCAGCAGCCGTTTACTAGTAATGAATGAGCAGTTCTTC

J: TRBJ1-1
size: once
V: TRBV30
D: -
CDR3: CALGRQNTEAFF
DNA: TGTGCCCTTGGGCGGCAGAACACTGAAGCTTTCTTT

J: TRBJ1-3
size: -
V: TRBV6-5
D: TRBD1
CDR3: CASRFDREKSNTIYF
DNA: TGTGCCAGCAGATTCGACAGGGAGAAATCGAACACCATATATTTT

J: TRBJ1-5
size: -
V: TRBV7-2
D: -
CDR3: CASSSQGPGLRVNQPQHF
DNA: TGTGCCAGCAGCTCCCAGGGGCCGGGGCTACGAGTCAATCAGCCCCAGCATTTT

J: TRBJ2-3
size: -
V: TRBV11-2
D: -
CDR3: CASSLGLAPDTQYF
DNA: TGTGCCAGCAGCTTAGGGCTAGCACCGGATACGCAGTATTTT

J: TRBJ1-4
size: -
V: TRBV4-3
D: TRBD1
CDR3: CASSQGTGVRNEKLFF
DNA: TGCGCCAGCAGCCAAGGTACAGGGGTTCGCAATGAAAAACTGTTTTTT

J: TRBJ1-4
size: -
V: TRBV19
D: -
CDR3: CASSTGRSDEKLFF
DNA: TGTGCCAGTAGTACAGGGCGTTCGGATGAAAAACTGTTTTTT

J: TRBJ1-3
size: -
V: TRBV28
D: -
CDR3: CASSLRRNTIYF
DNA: TGTGCCAGCAGTTTAAGGAGAAACACCATATATTTT